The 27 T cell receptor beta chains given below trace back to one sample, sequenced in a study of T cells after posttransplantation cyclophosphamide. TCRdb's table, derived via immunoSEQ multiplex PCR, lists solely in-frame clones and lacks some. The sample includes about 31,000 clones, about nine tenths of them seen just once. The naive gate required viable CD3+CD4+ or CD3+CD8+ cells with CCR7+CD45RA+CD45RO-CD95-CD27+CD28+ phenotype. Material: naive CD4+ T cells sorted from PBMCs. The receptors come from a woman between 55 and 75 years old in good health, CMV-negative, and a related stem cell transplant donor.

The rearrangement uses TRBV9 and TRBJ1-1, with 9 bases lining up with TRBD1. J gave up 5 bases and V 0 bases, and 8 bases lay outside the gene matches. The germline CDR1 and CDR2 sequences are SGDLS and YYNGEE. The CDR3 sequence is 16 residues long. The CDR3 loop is CASSVEEVDRGTEAFF. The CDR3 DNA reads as TGTGCCAGCAGCGTAGAAGAGGTAGACAGGGGGACTGAAGCTTTCTTT. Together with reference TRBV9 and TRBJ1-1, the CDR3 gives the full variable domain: DSGVTQTPKHLITATGQRVTLRCSPRSGDLSVYWYQQSLDQGLQFLIQYYNGEERAKGNILERFSAQQFPDLHSELNLSSLELGDSALYFCASSVEEVDRGTEAFFGQGTRLTVV.

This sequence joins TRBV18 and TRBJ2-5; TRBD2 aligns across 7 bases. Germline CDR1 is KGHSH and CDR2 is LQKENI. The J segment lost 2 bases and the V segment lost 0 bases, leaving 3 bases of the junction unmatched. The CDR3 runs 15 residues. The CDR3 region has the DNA TGTGCCAGCTCACCACCGGCAGCGGGGCAAGAGACCCAGTACTTC. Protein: CASSPPAAGQETQYF.

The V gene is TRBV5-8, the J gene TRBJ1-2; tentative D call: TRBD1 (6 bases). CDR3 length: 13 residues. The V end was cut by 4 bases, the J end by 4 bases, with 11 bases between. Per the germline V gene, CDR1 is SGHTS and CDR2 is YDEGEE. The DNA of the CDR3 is TGTGCCAGCAGCCTAGGGGGGGTCTATGGCTACACCTTC. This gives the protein CASSLGGVYGYTF.

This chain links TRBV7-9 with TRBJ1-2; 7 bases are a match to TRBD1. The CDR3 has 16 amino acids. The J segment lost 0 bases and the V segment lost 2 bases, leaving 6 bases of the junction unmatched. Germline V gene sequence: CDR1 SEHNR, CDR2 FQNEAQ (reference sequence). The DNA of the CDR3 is TGTGCCAGCAGCTTATTGACAGGGAAAGCTAACTATGGCTACACCTTC. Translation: CASSLLTGKANYGYTF.

The CDR3 sequence is CASSQDRGTNEKLFF. The CDR3 nucleotides read TGCGCCAGCAGCCAAGATCGCGGTACCAATGAAAAACTGTTTTTT. The genes are TRBV4-3 and TRBJ1-4; no clear D. This CDR3 region has 15 residues. The germline V gene has CDR1 LGHNA and CDR2 YSLEER. Trimming left V 0 bases short and J 5 bases short, with 10 bases between.

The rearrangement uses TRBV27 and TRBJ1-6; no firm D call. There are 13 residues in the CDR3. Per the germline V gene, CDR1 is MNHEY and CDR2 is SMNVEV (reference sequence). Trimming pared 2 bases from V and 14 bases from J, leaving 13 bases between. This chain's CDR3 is CASSLGGGLTLHF. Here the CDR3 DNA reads TGTGCCAGCAGTTTAGGAGGCGGGTTAACCCTCCACTTT.

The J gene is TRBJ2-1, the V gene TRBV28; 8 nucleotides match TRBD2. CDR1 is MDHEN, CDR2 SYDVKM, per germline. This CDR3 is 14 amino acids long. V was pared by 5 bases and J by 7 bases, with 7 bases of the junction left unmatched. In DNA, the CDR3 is TGTGCCAGCAGTCGAAGCGGGAGCGTAAATGAGCAGTTCTTC. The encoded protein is CASSRSGSVNEQFF.

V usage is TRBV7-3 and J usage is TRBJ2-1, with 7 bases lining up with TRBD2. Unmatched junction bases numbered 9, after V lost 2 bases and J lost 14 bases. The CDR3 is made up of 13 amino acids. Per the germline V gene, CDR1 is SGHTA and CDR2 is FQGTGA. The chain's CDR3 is CASSLSAGEVEFF. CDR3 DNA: TGTGCCAGCAGCTTATCGGCGGGAGAAGTTGAGTTCTTC.

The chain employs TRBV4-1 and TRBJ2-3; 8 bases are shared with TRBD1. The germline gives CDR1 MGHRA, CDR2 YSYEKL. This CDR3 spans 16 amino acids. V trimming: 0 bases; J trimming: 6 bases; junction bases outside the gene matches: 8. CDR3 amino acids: CASSQEGAGGFDTQYF. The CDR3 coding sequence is TGCGCCAGCAGCCAAGAAGGGGCAGGGGGCTTCGATACGCAGTATTTT.

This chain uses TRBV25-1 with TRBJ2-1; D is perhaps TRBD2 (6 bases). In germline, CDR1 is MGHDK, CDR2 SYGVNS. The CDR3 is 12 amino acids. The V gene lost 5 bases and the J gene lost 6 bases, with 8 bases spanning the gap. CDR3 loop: CASSRDFNEQFF. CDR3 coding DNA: TGTGCCAGCAGTAGGGACTTCAATGAGCAGTTCTTC. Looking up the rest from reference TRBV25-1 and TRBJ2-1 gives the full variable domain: EADIYQTPRYLVIGTGKKITLECSQTMGHDKMYWYQQDPGMELHLIHYSYGVNSTEKGDLSSESTVSRIRTEHFPLTLESARPSHTSQYLCASSRDFNEQFFGPGTRLTVL.

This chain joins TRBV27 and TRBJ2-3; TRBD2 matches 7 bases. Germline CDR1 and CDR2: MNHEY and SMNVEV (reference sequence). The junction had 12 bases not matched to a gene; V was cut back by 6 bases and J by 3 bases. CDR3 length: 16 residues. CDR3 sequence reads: CASSILAPTGTDTQYF. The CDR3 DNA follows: TGTGCCAGCAGCATACTAGCGCCGACGGGTACAGATACGCAGTATTTT.

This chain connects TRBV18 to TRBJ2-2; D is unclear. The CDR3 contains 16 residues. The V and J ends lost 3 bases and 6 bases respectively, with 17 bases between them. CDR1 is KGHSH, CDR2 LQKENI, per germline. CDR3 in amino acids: CASSPPGSLVAGELFF. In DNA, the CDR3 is TGTGCCAGCTCACCTCCAGGCTCGTTAGTGGCCGGGGAGCTGTTTTTT.

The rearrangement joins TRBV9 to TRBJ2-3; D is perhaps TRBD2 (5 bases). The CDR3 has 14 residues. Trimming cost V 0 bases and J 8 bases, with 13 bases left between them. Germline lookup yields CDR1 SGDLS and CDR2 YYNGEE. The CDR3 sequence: CASSVAAGSSTQYF. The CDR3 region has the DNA TGTGCCAGCAGCGTAGCTGCGGGTTCCAGTACGCAGTATTTT.

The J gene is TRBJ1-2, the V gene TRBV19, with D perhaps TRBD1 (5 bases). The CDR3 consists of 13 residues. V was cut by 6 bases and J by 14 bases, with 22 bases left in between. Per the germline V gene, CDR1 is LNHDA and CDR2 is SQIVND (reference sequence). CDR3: CASSLLGLSSMTF. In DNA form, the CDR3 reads TGTGCCAGTAGCCTCTTGGGGCTCTCCTCCATGACCTTC.

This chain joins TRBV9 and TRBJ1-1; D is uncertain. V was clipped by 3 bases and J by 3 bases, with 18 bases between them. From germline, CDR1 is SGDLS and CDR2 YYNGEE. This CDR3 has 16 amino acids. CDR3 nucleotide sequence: TGTGCCAGCAGCGCACTTGCCACTTGGTCCGACACTGAAGCTTTCTTT. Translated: CASSALATWSDTEAFF.

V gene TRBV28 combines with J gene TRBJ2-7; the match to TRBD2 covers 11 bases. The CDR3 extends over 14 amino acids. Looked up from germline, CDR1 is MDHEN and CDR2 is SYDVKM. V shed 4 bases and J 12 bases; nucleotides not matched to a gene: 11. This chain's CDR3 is CASSSGLAAWRGYF. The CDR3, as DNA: TGTGCCAGCAGTTCGGGACTAGCGGCGTGGCGGGGGTACTTC. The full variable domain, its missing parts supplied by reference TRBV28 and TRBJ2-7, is DVKVTQSSRYLVKRTGEKVFLECVQDMDHENMFWYRQDPGLGLRLIYFSYDVKMKEKGDIPEGYSVSREKKERFSLILESASTNQTSMYLCASSSGLAAWRGYFGPGTRLTVT.

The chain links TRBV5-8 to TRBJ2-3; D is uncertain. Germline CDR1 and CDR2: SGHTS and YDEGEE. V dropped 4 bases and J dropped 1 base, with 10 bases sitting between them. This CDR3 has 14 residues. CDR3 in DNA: TGTGCCAGCAGCCCGACCCAGGGCACAGATACGCAGTATTTT. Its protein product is CASSPTQGTDTQYF.

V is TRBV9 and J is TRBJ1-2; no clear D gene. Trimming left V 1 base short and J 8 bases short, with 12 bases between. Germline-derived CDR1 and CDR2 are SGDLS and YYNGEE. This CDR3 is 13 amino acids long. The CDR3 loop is CASSVNVEGGYTF. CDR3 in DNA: TGTGCCAGCAGCGTAAACGTCGAGGGCGGCTACACCTTC.

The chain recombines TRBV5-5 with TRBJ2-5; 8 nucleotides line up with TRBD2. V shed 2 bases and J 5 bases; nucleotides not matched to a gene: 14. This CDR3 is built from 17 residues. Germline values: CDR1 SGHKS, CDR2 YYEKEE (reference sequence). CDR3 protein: CASSFPTSGSGGETQYF. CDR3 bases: TGTGCCAGCAGCTTCCCCACAAGCGGGAGTGGGGGTGAGACCCAGTACTTC.

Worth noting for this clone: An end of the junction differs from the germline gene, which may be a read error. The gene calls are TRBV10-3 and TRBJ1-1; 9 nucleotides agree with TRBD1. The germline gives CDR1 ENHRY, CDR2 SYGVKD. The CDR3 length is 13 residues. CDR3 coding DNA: TGTGCCGTCAGAAGACAGGGGGTCACTGAAGCTTTCTTT. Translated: CAVRRQGVTEAFF.

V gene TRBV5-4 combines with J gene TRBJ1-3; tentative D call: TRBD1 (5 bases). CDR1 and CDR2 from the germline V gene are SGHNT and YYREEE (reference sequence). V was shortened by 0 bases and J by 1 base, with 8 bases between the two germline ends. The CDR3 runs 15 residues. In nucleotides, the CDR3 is TGTGCCAGCAGCTTGGGCAGGGTTTCTGGAAACACCATATATTTT. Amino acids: CASSLGRVSGNTIYF.

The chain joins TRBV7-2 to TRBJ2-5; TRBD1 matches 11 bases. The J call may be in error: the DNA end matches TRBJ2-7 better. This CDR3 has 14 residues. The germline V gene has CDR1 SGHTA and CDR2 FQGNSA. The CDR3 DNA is TGTGCCAGCAGCTTACGGACAGGGGGCAACGAGCAGTACTTC. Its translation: CASSLRTGGNEQYF.

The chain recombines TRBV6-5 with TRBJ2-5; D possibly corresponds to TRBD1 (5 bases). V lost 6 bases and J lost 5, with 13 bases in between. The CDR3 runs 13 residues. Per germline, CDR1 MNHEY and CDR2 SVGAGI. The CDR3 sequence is CASRKGPGETQYF. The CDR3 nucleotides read TGTGCCAGCAGGAAGGGGCCCGGGGAGACCCAGTACTTC.

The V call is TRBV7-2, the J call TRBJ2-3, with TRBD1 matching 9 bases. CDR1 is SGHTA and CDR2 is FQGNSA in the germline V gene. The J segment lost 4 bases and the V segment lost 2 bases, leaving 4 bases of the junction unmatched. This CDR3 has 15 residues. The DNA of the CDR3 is TGTGCCAGCAGCTTAAGGACAGGGGTAGCAGATACGCAGTATTTT. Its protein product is CASSLRTGVADTQYF.

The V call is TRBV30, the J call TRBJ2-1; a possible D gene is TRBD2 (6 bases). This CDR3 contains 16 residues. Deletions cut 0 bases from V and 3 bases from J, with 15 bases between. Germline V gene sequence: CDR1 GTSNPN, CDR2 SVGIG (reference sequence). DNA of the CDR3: TGTGCCTGGAGTGTACGGGAAGGGACTCTCTACAATGAGCAGTTCTTC. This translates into CAWSVREGTLYNEQFF.

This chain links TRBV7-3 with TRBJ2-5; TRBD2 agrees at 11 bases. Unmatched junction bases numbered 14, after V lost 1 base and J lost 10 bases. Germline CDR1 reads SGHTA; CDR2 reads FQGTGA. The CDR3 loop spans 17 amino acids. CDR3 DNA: TGTGCCAGCAGCTTAAGGAATAGCGGGGGGGGACGGATGGACCAGTACTTC. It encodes CASSLRNSGGGRMDQYF.

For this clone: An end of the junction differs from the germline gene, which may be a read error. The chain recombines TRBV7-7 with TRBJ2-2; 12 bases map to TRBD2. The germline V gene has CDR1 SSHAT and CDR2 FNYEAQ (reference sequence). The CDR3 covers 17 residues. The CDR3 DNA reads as TGTGCTAGCAGCTCCGGACTAGCGGGGACCTACACCGGGGAGCTGTTTTTT. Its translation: CASSSGLAGTYTGELFF.